What follows describes a single TCR beta chain. What it binds is unknown. The data were produced by immunoSEQ multiplex PCR, yet TCRdb's version contains in-frame clones alone and is incomplete. Among about 240,000 clones listed, around 85% were seen once. The CDR3 totals 16 residues. Germline V gene sequence: CDR1 SGHRS, CDR2 YFSETQ. V was pared by 0 bases and J by 4 bases, with 3 bases of the junction left unmatched. The source of the sample is a study of cytomegalovirus exposure and HLA in healthy donors. General study findings and limits: Most TCR sequences were seen very rarely across donors, but some public TCRs occurred in many.

The V and J genes are TRBV5-1 and TRBJ2-7, with 14 nucleotides matching TRBD2. The sequencing sample was made of PBMCs. The clonotype originates from a woman aged 30 to 39 in good health and CMV-seropositive. This CDR3 is CASSLAGTSGRYEQYF. The CDR3 nucleotides are TGCGCCAGCAGCTTGGCCGGGACTAGCGGGAGATACGAGCAGTACTTC.